The source of this T cell receptor (beta chain) is a study of CD8+ T cells in alopecia areata. The wider study: Treatment comprised oral tofacitinib, 5 to 10 mg twice daily, in treated patients. Study-wide results and caveats: Alphabeta T cells residing in normal skin are also sequenced in scalp samples. Persistence of many expanded lesional clones was seen in scalp and blood during tofacitinib.

Treatment reported: oral pan-JAK inhibitor, 5-10 mg twice daily. Collection of lesional scalp punch biopsies and peripheral blood was performed in alopecia areata patients. Regarding this clone: Its antigen is unidentified.

Extraction of RNA preceded its reverse transcription into cDNA, which served as the sequencing template. Assay: immunoSEQ multiplex PCR; the TCRdb copy retains only in-frame clones and omits some. The data show over 100,000 clones, roughly 50% seen once. Deletions cut 1 base from V and 3 bases from J, with 2 bases between. This CDR3 has 12 amino acids. Per germline, CDR1 SEHNR and CDR2 FQNEAQ (reference sequence). The sequence came from a human donor with alopecia areata. This chain connects TRBV7-9 to TRBJ2-3; D gene uncertain. Sequenced here: CD8+ T cells sorted from blood, sampled at week 24, from a patient treated with tofacitinib. CDR3 protein: CASSLETDTQYF. The CDR3 DNA reads as TGTGCCAGCAGCTTAGAGACAGATACGCAGTATTTT.